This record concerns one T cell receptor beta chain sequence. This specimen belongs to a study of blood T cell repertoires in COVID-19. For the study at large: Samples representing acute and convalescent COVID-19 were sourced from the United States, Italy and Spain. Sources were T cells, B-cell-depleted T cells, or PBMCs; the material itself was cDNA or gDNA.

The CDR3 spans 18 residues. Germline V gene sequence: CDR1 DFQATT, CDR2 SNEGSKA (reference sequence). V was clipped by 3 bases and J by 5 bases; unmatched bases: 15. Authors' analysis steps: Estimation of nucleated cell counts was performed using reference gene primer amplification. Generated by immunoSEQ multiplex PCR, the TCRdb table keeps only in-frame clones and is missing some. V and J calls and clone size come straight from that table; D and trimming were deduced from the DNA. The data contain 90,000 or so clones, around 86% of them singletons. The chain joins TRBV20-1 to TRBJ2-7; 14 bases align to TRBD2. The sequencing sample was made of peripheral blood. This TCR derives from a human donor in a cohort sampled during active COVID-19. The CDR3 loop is CSASGVGTSGRSGHEQYF. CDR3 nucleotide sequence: TGCAGTGCTAGTGGTGTGGGGACTAGCGGGAGATCTGGCCACGAGCAGTACTTC.